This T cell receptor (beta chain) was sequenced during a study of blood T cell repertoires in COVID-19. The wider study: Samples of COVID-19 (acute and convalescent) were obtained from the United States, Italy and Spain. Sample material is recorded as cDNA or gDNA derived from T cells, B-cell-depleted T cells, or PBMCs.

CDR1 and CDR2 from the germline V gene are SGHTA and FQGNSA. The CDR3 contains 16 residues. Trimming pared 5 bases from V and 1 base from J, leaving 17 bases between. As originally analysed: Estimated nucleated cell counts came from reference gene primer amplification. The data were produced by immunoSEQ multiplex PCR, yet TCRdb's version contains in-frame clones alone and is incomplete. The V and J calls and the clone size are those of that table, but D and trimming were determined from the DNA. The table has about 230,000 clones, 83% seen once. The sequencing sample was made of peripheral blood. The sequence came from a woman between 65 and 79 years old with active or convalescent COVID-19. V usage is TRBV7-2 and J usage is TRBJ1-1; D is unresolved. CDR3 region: CASSPHGRHTNTEAFF. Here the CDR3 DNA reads TGTGCCAGCAGCCCACATGGCCGCCACACGAACACTGAAGCTTTCTTT.